This section outlines one T cell receptor beta chain sequence together with its context. Its matching antigen is unknown. These data come from a study of cytomegalovirus exposure and HLA in healthy donors. The PCR contained 60 Vbeta and 13 Jbeta primers. TCRdb's copy holds only in-frame clones and misses some; the assay was immunoSEQ multiplex PCR. The sample lists roughly 52,000 clones; 70% to 80% were seen once. Per germline, CDR1 SGHVS and CDR2 FQNEAQ. This CDR3 region has 15 residues. V was shortened by 5 bases and J by 6 bases, with 17 bases between the two germline ends. The study's findings and limits: With later analysis, a missense DCLRE1C variant became linked to TCR beta V- and J-gene trimming. Later analysis placed DRB1 highest and HLA-C lowest in TCR association rates, which differed by HLA locus. In presence/absence analyses, roughly uniform sequencing depth across donors was assumed.

The sample consisted of PBMCs. This clonotype was obtained from a female donor in good health and CMV-seronegative. The chain recombines TRBV7-8 with TRBJ1-5, with TRBD1 as a possible D gene (5 bases). The CDR3 loop reads CASSPGRVPGQPQHF. The DNA of the CDR3 is TGTGCCAGCAGCCCGGGCAGGGTCCCAGGTCAGCCCCAGCATTTT.